This is a list of T cell receptor beta chains from one sample in a study of cytomegalovirus exposure and HLA in healthy donors. TCRdb's copy holds only in-frame clones and misses some; the assay was immunoSEQ multiplex PCR. Here the sample spans about 220,000 clones, 85% to 90% being singletons. The sample was PBMCs. These receptors all come from a young woman in good health and CMV-seronegative. Each CDR3 is given with its conserved first and last residue.

V gene: TRBV7-2; CDR3 protein: CASSPRRGSGEQFF
V gene: TRBV2; CDR3 protein: CASSESRGAYEQYF
V gene: TRBV25-1; CDR3 protein: CASSEPVQETQYF
V gene: TRBV9; CDR3 protein: CASSVANSGRIYEQYF
V gene: TRBV5-1; CDR3 protein: CASSLRGVTEAFF
V gene: TRBV4-1; CDR3 protein: CASSQDLPSGSYEQYF
V gene: TRBV5-4; CDR3 protein: CASSSTGTGFGEQYF
V gene: TRBV5-4; CDR3 protein: CASSSSTRASQETQYF
V gene: TRBV29-1; CDR3 protein: CSVDGASGSTDTQYF
V gene: TRBV6-5; CDR3 protein: CASTAGINTEAFF
V gene: TRBV20-1; CDR3 protein: CSARFGYEQYF
V gene: TRBV2; CDR3 protein: CASSVHRLTFF
V gene: TRBV9; CDR3 protein: CASSLGGENTEAFF
V gene: TRBV15; CDR3 protein: CATSRDPDRELPGNTIYF
V gene: TRBV29-1; CDR3 protein: CSVEESALAGGYEQYF
V gene: TRBV5-1; CDR3 protein: CASSPGTSGSTDTQYF
V gene: TRBV27; CDR3 protein: CASSFEGGRSEAFF
V gene: TRBV28; CDR3 protein: CASSFPSLAYEQYF
V gene: TRBV28; CDR3 protein: CASSDREVMNTEAFF
V gene: TRBV6-4; CDR3 protein: CASRVLAGVPYNEQFF
V gene: TRBV25-1; CDR3 protein: CASVPRGAHYGYTF
V gene: TRBV4-1; CDR3 protein: CASSLTGYNQPQHF
V gene: TRBV5-1; CDR3 protein: CASSFQGASGNTIYF
V gene: TRBV29-1; CDR3 protein: CSVRLPPSRNRGRDGYTF
V gene: TRBV7-3; CDR3 protein: CASSLGSLRNEQFF
V gene: TRBV15; CDR3 protein: CATSREGMRLADANTGELFF
V gene: TRBV7-6; CDR3 protein: CASSTRTGEREQFF
V gene: TRBV2; CDR3 protein: CASSEAERTYEQYF
V gene: TRBV6-5; CDR3 protein: CASSRGGDKQYF
V gene: TRBV28; CDR3 protein: CASGLGAGNTQYF
V gene: TRBV4-2; CDR3 protein: CASSQELGRDFSYNEQFF
V gene: TRBV6-1; CDR3 protein: CASSGLAGVNTGELFF
V gene: TRBV13; CDR3 protein: CASSSRERAYPYEQYF
V gene: TRBV7-2; CDR3 protein: CASSLDRVRGQPQHF
V gene: TRBV18; CDR3 protein: CASSPYGQGLNTGELFF
V gene: TRBV2; CDR3 protein: CASSEMGLGEWGDQPQHF
V gene: TRBV5-6; CDR3 protein: CASSLAGSTEAFF
V gene: TRBV7-9; CDR3 protein: CASSFPAQGTLMGEQYF
V gene: TRBV10-3; CDR3 protein: CAISESGQPNEQYF
V gene: TRBV4-1; CDR3 protein: CASSHGKGGRISNQPQHF
V gene: TRBV7-2; CDR3 protein: CASSLVAGLAENIQYF